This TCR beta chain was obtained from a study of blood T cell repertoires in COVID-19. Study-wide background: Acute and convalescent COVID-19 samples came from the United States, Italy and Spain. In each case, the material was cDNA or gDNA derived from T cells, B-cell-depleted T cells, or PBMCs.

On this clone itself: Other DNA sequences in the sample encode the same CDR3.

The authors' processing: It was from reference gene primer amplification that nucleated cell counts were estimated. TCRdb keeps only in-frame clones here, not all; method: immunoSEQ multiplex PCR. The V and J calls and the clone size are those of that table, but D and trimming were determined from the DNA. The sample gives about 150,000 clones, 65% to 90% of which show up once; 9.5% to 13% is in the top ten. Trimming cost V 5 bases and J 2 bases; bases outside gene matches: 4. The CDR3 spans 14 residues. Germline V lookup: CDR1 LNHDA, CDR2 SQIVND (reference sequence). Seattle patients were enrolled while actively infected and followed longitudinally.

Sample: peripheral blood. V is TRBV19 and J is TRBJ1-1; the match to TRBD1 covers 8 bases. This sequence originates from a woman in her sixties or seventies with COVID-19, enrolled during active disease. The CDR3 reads CASSLGQGNTEAFF. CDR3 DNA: TGTGCCAGTAGTCTCGGACAGGGAAACACTGAAGCTTTCTTT.